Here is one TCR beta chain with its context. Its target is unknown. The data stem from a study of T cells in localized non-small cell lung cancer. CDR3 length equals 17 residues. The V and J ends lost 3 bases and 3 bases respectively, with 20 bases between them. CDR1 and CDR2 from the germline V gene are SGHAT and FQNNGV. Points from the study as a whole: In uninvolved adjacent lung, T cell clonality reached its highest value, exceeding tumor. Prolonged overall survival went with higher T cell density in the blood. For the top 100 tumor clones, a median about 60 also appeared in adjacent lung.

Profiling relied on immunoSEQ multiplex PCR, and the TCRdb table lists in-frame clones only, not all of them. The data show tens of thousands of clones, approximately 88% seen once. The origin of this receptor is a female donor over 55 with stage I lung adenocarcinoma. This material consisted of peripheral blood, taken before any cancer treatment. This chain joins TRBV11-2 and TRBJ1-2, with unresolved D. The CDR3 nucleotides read TGTGCCAGCAGCTTTGGGGTTCTCGGTCTCGGGGACTATGGCTACACCTTC. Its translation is CASSFGVLGLGDYGYTF.